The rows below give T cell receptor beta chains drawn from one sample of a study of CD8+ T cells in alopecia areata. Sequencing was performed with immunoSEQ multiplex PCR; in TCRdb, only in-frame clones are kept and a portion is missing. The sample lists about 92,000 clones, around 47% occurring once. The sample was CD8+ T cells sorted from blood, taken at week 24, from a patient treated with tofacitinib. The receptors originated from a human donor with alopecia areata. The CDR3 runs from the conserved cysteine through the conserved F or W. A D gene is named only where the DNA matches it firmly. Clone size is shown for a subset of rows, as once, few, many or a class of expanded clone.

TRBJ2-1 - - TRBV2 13 TGTGCCACCCGTAACGGGGCCTACAATGAGCAGTTCTTC CATRNGAYNEQFF
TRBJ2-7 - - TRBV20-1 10 TGCAGTGCTGCCTGGGACGAGCAGTACTTC CSAAWDEQYF
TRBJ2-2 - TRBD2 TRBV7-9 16 TGTGCCAGCAGCCCAACTAGCGGGACGGCCACCGGGGAGCTGTTTTTT CASSPTSGTATGELFF
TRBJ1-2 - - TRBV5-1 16 TGCGCCAGCAGCCCGTCGGGTCCGGCAACTAACTATGGCTACACCTTC CASSPSGPATNYGYTF
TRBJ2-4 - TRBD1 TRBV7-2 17 TGTGCCAGCAGCCGAAACAACAGGGGGTTGGCCAAAAACATTCAGTACTTC CASSRNNRGLAKNIQYF
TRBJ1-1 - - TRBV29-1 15 TGCAGCGTTGAATTCTTGGCAGGACGAAGGACTGAAGCTTTCTTT CSVEFLAGRRTEAFF
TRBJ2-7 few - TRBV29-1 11 TGCAGCGTTGTGGCAGGGGGGGTTCGGTACTTC CSVVAGGVRYF
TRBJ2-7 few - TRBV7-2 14 TGTGCCAGCAGCCTGGTCCCTCGCTCCTACGAGCAGTACTTC CASSLVPRSYEQYF
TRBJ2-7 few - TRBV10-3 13 TGTGCCATCAGTGAGGGTTACTCCTACGAGCAGTACTTC CAISEGYSYEQYF
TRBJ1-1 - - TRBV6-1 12 TGTGCCAGCGGGGGTGTTCCGACTGAAGCTTTCTTT CASGGVPTEAFF
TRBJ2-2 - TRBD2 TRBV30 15 TGTGCCTGGAGTCGAGGGCGGGAGGGCCCCGGGGAGCTGTTTTTT CAWSRGREGPGELFF
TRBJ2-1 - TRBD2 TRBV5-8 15 TGTGCCAGCAGCTTGACTAGCGGGAGGGCCGGGGAGCAGTTCTTC CASSLTSGRAGEQFF
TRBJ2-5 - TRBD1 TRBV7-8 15 TGTGCCAGCAGCCCCGGGACAGCCAACCAAGAGACCCAGTACTTC CASSPGTANQETQYF
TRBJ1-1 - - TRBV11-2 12 TGTGCCAGCCGTCTCACGAACACTGAAGCTTTCTTT CASRLTNTEAFF
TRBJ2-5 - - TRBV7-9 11 TGTGCCAGCAGCTTCCATGGGGCCCAGTACTTC CASSFHGAQYF
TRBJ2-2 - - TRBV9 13 TGTGCCAGCAGCGTAGGTGGGACCGGGGAGCTGTTTTTT CASSVGGTGELFF
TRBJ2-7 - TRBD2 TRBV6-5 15 TGTGCCAGCAGTTTAAGGTTCACTAGCGCGGACGAGCAGTACTTC CASSLRFTSADEQYF
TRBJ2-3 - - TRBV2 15 TGTGCCAGCAGTGAACCGGGGGCCGGCGCAGATACGCAGTATTTT CASSEPGAGADTQYF
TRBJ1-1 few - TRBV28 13 TGTGCCAGCAGTTTGTTAGGAAACACTGAAGCTTTCTTT CASSLLGNTEAFF
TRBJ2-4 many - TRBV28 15 TGTGCCAGCAGTTTATGGTTAGAGTCCAAAAACATTCAGTACTTC CASSLWLESKNIQYF
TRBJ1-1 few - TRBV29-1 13 TGCAGCGTTGAGGGGGGCTTGAACACTGAAGCTTTCTTT CSVEGGLNTEAFF
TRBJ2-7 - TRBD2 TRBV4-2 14 TGTGCCAGCAGCGCCGGACTAGGAAGCTACGAGCAGTACTTC CASSAGLGSYEQYF
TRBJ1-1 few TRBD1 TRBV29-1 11 TGCAGCGTCAGGGACAGTACTGAAGCTTTCTTT CSVRDSTEAFF
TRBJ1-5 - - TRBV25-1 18 TGTGCCAGCAGCCCTCGGAGAAAGGGAAGGGTAAGCAATCAGCCCCAGCATTTT CASSPRRKGRVSNQPQHF
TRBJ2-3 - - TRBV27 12 TGTGCCAGCAGTTTTGGGGCAGATACGCAGTATTTT CASSFGADTQYF
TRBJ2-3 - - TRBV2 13 TGTGCCAGCAGTGAAAGCTTGGGGGAGACGCAGTATTTT CASSESLGETQYF
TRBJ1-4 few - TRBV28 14 TGTGCCGCAGGAAAGACATCCCGGGATGAAAAACTGTTTTTT CAAGKTSRDEKLFF
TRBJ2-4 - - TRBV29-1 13 TGCAGCGTTGAACAAGGAATCAAAAACATTCAGTACTTC CSVEQGIKNIQYF
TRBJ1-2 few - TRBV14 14 TGTGCCAGCAGCCAAGACGGTGAGAACTATGGCTACACCTTC CASSQDGENYGYTF
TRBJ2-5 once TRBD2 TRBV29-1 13 TGCAGCGCCGGCGGGGGGCGGGGGGAGACCCAGTACTTC CSAGGGRGETQYF
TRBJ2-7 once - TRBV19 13 TGTGCCAGTAGTATGGCCAGCTCCTACGAGCAGTACTTC CASSMASSYEQYF
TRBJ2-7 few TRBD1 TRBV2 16 TGTGCCAGCAGTGAAGGGAATAGGGACAGGGGGTCCGAGCAGTACTTC CASSEGNRDRGSEQYF
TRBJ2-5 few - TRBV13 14 TGTGCCAGCAGCTCCGACCGATACCCAGAGACCCAGTACTTC CASSSDRYPETQYF
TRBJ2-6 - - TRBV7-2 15 TGTGCCAGCAGCTCCAGGGATTCCGGGGCCAACGTCCTGACTTTC CASSSRDSGANVLTF
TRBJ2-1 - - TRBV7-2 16 TGTGCCAGCAGCCCGGTCGGCTTTGGCTCCTACAATGAGCAGTTCTTC CASSPVGFGSYNEQFF
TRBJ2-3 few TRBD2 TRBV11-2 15 TGTGCCAGCAGCTTAAGCGGGAGGGCCGCAGATACGCAGTATTTT CASSLSGRAADTQYF